These T cell receptor beta chains were read from a single sample in a study of blood T cell repertoires in COVID-19. Here immunoSEQ multiplex PCR was the method, and the copy in TCRdb shows in-frame clones only, minus some. The table records under 350,000 clones, about 87% of them present only once. Sequenced: peripheral blood. The receptor set was obtained from a man in his 70s with acute or convalescent COVID-19. CDR3s include the opening cysteine and the closing phenylalanine or tryptophan. Each record gives: V gene, J gene, D gene, clone size, CDR3 DNA, CDR3 protein. The D gene is left open where the match is weak. Size tells how often a clone was seen (once, few, many) or the class of an expanded clone, and some rows leave it out.

V: TRBV10-3
J: TRBJ2-2
D: TRBD1
size: NA
DNA: TGTGCCATCACCGCTGGGACAGGGGCGGTCACCGGGGAGCTGTTTTTT
CDR3: CAITAGTGAVTGELFF

V: TRBV5-5
J: TRBJ2-3
D: NA
size: NA
DNA: TGTGCCAGCAGCTTGCCGCCCCAGGGGGGCCTTACAGATACGCAGTATTTT
CDR3: CASSLPPQGGLTDTQYF

V: TRBV7-9
J: TRBJ1-1
D: TRBD1
size: NA
DNA: TGTGCCAGCAGGTATACAGGGGGCACTGAAGCTTTCTTT
CDR3: CASRYTGGTEAFF

V: TRBV19
J: TRBJ1-6
D: TRBD1
size: NA
DNA: TGTGCCAGTAGTATGCGAACAGGGGCCACCTCTTCACCCCTCCACTTT
CDR3: CASSMRTGATSSPLHF

V: TRBV28
J: TRBJ2-3
D: NA
size: once
DNA: TGTGCCAGCAGTGGACCTAGCATGAATACGCAGTATTTT
CDR3: CASSGPSMNTQYF

V: TRBV7-2
J: TRBJ2-7
D: NA
size: NA
DNA: TGTGCCAGCAGCTTAGGGGCAGGGGTCCACGAGCAGTACTTC
CDR3: CASSLGAGVHEQYF

V: TRBV6-6
J: TRBJ2-6
D: NA
size: NA
DNA: TGTGCCAGCGGGCCAGGGTACTCTGGGGCCAACGTCCTGACTTTC
CDR3: CASGPGYSGANVLTF

V: TRBV7-3
J: TRBJ1-1
D: NA
size: NA
DNA: TGTGCCAGCAGCTTAAGTGCAGGGAACACTGAAGCTTTCTTT
CDR3: CASSLSAGNTEAFF

V: TRBV9
J: TRBJ1-1
D: NA
size: NA
DNA: TGTGCCAGCAGCGTAGCGGGAGGGTCAGTGTCGGAAGCTTTCTTT
CDR3: CASSVAGGSVSEAFF

V: TRBV5-1
J: TRBJ1-4
D: NA
size: once
DNA: TGCGCCAGCGCGGGGGGGCTGCCTGAGCTGAGCCAACTGTTTTTT
CDR3: CASAGGLPELSQLFF

V: TRBV5-1
J: TRBJ2-3
D: TRBD2
size: NA
DNA: TGCGCCAGCGGGACTAGCGGAGGGGATACGCAGTATTTT
CDR3: CASGTSGGDTQYF

V: TRBV28
J: TRBJ1-2
D: NA
size: NA
DNA: TGTGCCAGCAGTAGCAGCCACTACGGCTACACCTTC
CDR3: CASSSSHYGYTF

V: TRBV30
J: TRBJ1-2
D: NA
size: NA
DNA: TGTGCCTCAACCGGACAGCGGTCGGGGGGCTACACCTTC
CDR3: CASTGQRSGGYTF

V: TRBV5-1
J: TRBJ2-2
D: NA
size: few
DNA: TGCGCCAGCAGCTCCGGTCAAGCGGGCACCGGGGAGCTGTTTTTT
CDR3: CASSSGQAGTGELFF

V: TRBV7-2
J: TRBJ2-1
D: TRBD1
size: NA
DNA: TGTGCCAGCAGCCCAGGGGGCAATGAGCAGTTCTTC
CDR3: CASSPGGNEQFF

V: TRBV25-1
J: TRBJ1-1
D: NA
size: few
DNA: TGTGCCAGCAGTGCGCAGGGAGGGGGCACTGAAGCTTTCTTT
CDR3: CASSAQGGGTEAFF

V: TRBV18
J: TRBJ1-1
D: NA
size: NA
DNA: TGTGCCAGCTCACCACCCACAGGGAATTTGGAAGCTTTCTTT
CDR3: CASSPPTGNLEAFF

V: TRBV5-5
J: TRBJ2-3
D: NA
size: once
DNA: TGTGCCAGCAGCTTTGCGAGTAGCACAGATACGCAGTATTTT
CDR3: CASSFASSTDTQYF

V: TRBV2
J: TRBJ2-7
D: NA
size: few
DNA: TGTGCCAGCTCCGGACTTAACTCCTACGAGCAGTACTTC
CDR3: CASSGLNSYEQYF

V: TRBV7-8
J: TRBJ2-7
D: NA
size: NA
DNA: TGTGCCAGCAGCTGGGACACCCTCTACGAGCAGTACTTC
CDR3: CASSWDTLYEQYF

V: TRBV9
J: TRBJ1-2
D: NA
size: once
DNA: TGTGCCAGCAGCGCCAGGGGTGGCTATGGCTACACCTTC
CDR3: CASSARGGYGYTF

V: TRBV3-1/TRBV3-2
J: TRBJ2-7
D: TRBD2
size: NA
DNA: TGTGCCAGCAGCCAAGCCCCGGGACTAGCCTACGAGCAGTACTTC
CDR3: CASSQAPGLAYEQYF

V: TRBV28
J: TRBJ1-3
D: TRBD1
size: NA
DNA: TGTGCCAGCAGTGTGACCGGGACAGGGAATGGTGCTGGAAACACCATATATTTT
CDR3: CASSVTGTGNGAGNTIYF

V: TRBV15
J: TRBJ1-2
D: TRBD1
size: NA
DNA: TGTGCCACCAGCAGAGAGGGGACAGCTTCTAACTATGGCTACACCTTC
CDR3: CATSREGTASNYGYTF

V: TRBV12-3/TRBV12-4
J: TRBJ1-5
D: NA
size: NA
DNA: TGTGCCAGCAGCTCCCCCCAGCATTTT
CDR3: CASSSPQHF

V: TRBV9
J: TRBJ2-1
D: TRBD2
size: NA
DNA: TGTGCCAGCAGCGCTAGCGGGGCAATGATCATTGAGCAGTTCTTC
CDR3: CASSASGAMIIEQFF

V: TRBV5-6
J: TRBJ1-1
D: TRBD1
size: NA
DNA: TGTGCCAGCGGTTCCTCCACGAGGGGGCTTACTGAAGCTTTCTTT
CDR3: CASGSSTRGLTEAFF

V: TRBV7-2
J: TRBJ1-1
D: NA
size: NA
DNA: TGTGCCAGCAGCTTACAGGGGATGTATTCTGAAGCTTTCTTT
CDR3: CASSLQGMYSEAFF

V: TRBV4-3
J: TRBJ1-2
D: NA
size: NA
DNA: TGCGCCAGCAGCCCAAAGGCGGGGTCTTATGGCTACACCTTC
CDR3: CASSPKAGSYGYTF

V: TRBV19
J: TRBJ2-1
D: NA
size: NA
DNA: TGTGCCAGTAGTATAGATTGGTCTCCGCCGGCGGAGCGCTCCTACAATGAGCAGTTCTTC
CDR3: CASSIDWSPPAERSYNEQFF

V: TRBV12-3/TRBV12-4
J: TRBJ2-7
D: NA
size: NA
DNA: TGTGCCAGCAGCGTGCTGGTGAGAGAGCAGTACTTC
CDR3: CASSVLVREQYF

V: TRBV5-1
J: TRBJ1-2
D: NA
size: NA
DNA: TGCGCCAGCAGCTTGCCGCGGGGGGCAGGGAACTATGGCTACACCTTC
CDR3: CASSLPRGAGNYGYTF

V: TRBV6-6
J: TRBJ1-1
D: NA
size: few
DNA: TGTGCCAGCAGTGCGACAAAGAACACTGAAGCTTTCTTT
CDR3: CASSATKNTEAFF

V: TRBV5-1
J: TRBJ2-1
D: TRBD1
size: NA
DNA: TGCGCCAGCAGCTCGGACAGGTTCCAAGAGCAGTTCTTC
CDR3: CASSSDRFQEQFF

V: TRBV19
J: TRBJ1-4
D: TRBD1
size: NA
DNA: TGTGCCAGTAGTCTCCGGACAGGGTCTGAAAAACTGTTTTTT
CDR3: CASSLRTGSEKLFF

V: TRBV4-3
J: TRBJ2-1
D: NA
size: NA
DNA: TGCGCCAGCAGCCCCCTAAACGGGGGAAGCAATGAGCAGTTCTTC
CDR3: CASSPLNGGSNEQFF

V: TRBV25-1
J: TRBJ1-2
D: TRBD1
size: NA
DNA: TGTGCCAGCAGTGACCAGGGGGCGCGCGGCTACACCTTC
CDR3: CASSDQGARGYTF

V: TRBV12-3/TRBV12-4
J: TRBJ1-5
D: NA
size: NA
DNA: TGTGCCAGCAGTTTCGTTCAGAATCAGCCCCAGCATTTT
CDR3: CASSFVQNQPQHF

V: TRBV29-1
J: TRBJ1-2
D: NA
size: NA
DNA: TGCAGCGTTGATTCAGCAGGGTCCTTCTATGGCTACACCTTC
CDR3: CSVDSAGSFYGYTF

V: TRBV19
J: TRBJ2-1
D: NA
size: once
DNA: TGTGCCAGTAGTATAGACCCCAGGAATGAGCAGTTCTTC
CDR3: CASSIDPRNEQFF

V: TRBV4-3
J: TRBJ1-6
D: NA
size: NA
DNA: TGCGCCAGCAGCCAAGAGCCGGGACTCCGAAATTCACCCCTCCACTTT
CDR3: CASSQEPGLRNSPLHF

V: TRBV27
J: TRBJ2-7
D: TRBD1
size: NA
DNA: TGTGCCAGCAGTTTAGGGACAGGGGGGGGCGAGCAGTACTTC
CDR3: CASSLGTGGGEQYF

V: TRBV11-2
J: TRBJ2-7
D: NA
size: few
DNA: TGTGCCAGCAGAACCTGGACAGTCAACGAGCAGTACTTC
CDR3: CASRTWTVNEQYF

V: TRBV2
J: TRBJ2-2
D: TRBD2
size: NA
DNA: TGTGCCAGCAGCGTAGGACTAGTTGGCGGGGAGCTGTTTTTT
CDR3: CASSVGLVGGELFF

V: TRBV18
J: TRBJ2-2
D: TRBD1
size: few
DNA: TGTGCCAGCTCACCCATCGGAACGAGACAGGGGGGCACCGGGGAGCTGTTTTTT
CDR3: CASSPIGTRQGGTGELFF

V: TRBV27
J: TRBJ1-3
D: NA
size: NA
DNA: TGTGCCAGCAGTTCAACGCCTAGGACTACCATATATTTT
CDR3: CASSSTPRTTIYF

V: TRBV7-9
J: TRBJ2-7
D: NA
size: NA
DNA: TGTGCCAGCAGTCAAGACGCCGGGGAGACCTACGAGCAGTACTTC
CDR3: CASSQDAGETYEQYF